A single count supports the clone carrying this TCR beta chain. Assay: immunoSEQ multiplex PCR; the TCRdb copy retains only in-frame clones and omits some. The data show about 39,000 clones, approximately 85% seen once. The CDR3 loop spans 14 amino acids. J gave up 3 bases and V 8 bases, and 4 bases lay outside the gene matches. The germline CDR1 and CDR2 sequences are SNHLY and FYNNEI. The sample belongs to a study of blood T cell repertoires in COVID-19. The chain uses TRBV2 and TRBJ1-6; 7 bases fit TRBD1. Sequenced: peripheral blood. The origin of this receptor is a human donor in a cohort sampled during active COVID-19. The CDR3 sequence is CASRGQNYNSPLHF. CDR3 DNA: TGTGCCAGCCGGGGACAGAACTATAATTCACCCCTCCACTTT. Variable domain in full (rest from reference TRBV2 and TRBJ1-6): EPEVTQTPSHQVTQMGQEVILRCVPISNHLYFYWYRQILGQKVEFLVSFYNNEISEKSEIFDDQFSVERPDGSNFTLKIRSTKLEDSAMYFCASRGQNYNSPLHFGNGTRLTVT.